This is a list of T cell receptor beta chains from one sample in a study of cytomegalovirus exposure and HLA in healthy donors. Profiling relied on immunoSEQ multiplex PCR, and the TCRdb table lists in-frame clones only, not all of them. The data hold around 190,000 clones, with around 78% observed a single time. Material: PBMCs. The receptors shown here come from a man aged 25 to 45 in good health and CMV-seronegative. The CDR3 runs from the conserved cysteine through the conserved F or W. Each record gives: V gene, J gene, clone size, D gene, CDR3 DNA, CDR3 protein. D genes are given only for firm matches. Size is omitted from some rows. Given values are once, few, many or a class for expanded clones.

TRBV2	TRBJ2-7	NA	NA	TGTGCCAGCTCACTCGGAGGTTACGAGCAGTACTTC	CASSLGGYEQYF
TRBV2	TRBJ2-5	NA	TRBD2	TGTGCCAGCAGCCGATCGCGGGGGGAGATGGAGACCCAGTACTTC	CASSRSRGEMETQYF
TRBV28	TRBJ2-7	NA	NA	TGTGCCAGCAGCGGGAGCCACGAGCAGTACTTC	CASSGSHEQYF
TRBV13	TRBJ1-1	NA	TRBD1	TGTGCCAGCAGCTCCCGGACAGGGCGGATGAACACTGAAGCTTTCTTT	CASSSRTGRMNTEAFF
TRBV15	TRBJ2-1	NA	NA	TGTGCCACCAGCAGGGGAGCTAGTGGGTTGGTGAATGAGCAGTTCTTC	CATSRGASGLVNEQFF
TRBV10-3	TRBJ1-3	NA	TRBD1	TGTGCCATCAGCTTGGACAGGGCTAGAAACACCATATATTTT	CAISLDRARNTIYF
TRBV19	TRBJ1-5	NA	NA	TGTGCCAGTCGTCCACCCTACAATCAGCCCCAGCATTTT	CASRPPYNQPQHF
TRBV5-1	TRBJ1-1	few	TRBD1	TGCGCCAGCAGAACCGGGACAGCGAACACTGAAGCTTTCTTT	CASRTGTANTEAFF
TRBV5-4	TRBJ2-3	NA	NA	TGTGCCAGCAGCTCAACAGGGTCCGATACGCAGTATTTT	CASSSTGSDTQYF
TRBV10-2	TRBJ1-5	NA	TRBD1	TGCGCCAGCAGTTCCGGGACAGGGTACCGTCAGCCCCAGCATTTT	CASSSGTGYRQPQHF
TRBV27	TRBJ1-3	NA	NA	TGTGCCAGCAGTTTATCGCGGCACTCTGGAAACACCATATATTTT	CASSLSRHSGNTIYF
TRBV6-1	TRBJ1-6	NA	TRBD1	TGTGCCAGCAGTGAACCGGGGACAGGGAGAGACCCCTGGGATTCACCCCTCCACTTT	CASSEPGTGRDPWDSPLHF
TRBV9	TRBJ2-7	few	NA	TGTGCCAGCAGCGTAGCCGCCCTAGGAGGCTACGAGCAGTACTTC	CASSVAALGGYEQYF
TRBV6-5	TRBJ1-1	few	NA	TGTGCCAGCACAACAGGACCCAACACTGAAGCTTTCTTT	CASTTGPNTEAFF
TRBV19	TRBJ1-4	few	TRBD1	TGTGCCAGTAGACCGAGGACAGGGGGGACTGAAAAACTGTTTTTT	CASRPRTGGTEKLFF
TRBV4-2	TRBJ1-4	NA	NA	TGTGCCAGCAGCCAAGATAGGGACAAGGCTAATGAAAAACTGTTTTTT	CASSQDRDKANEKLFF
TRBV9	TRBJ1-3	NA	NA	TGTGCCAGCAGCGCCGGGGACTCTGGAAACACCATATATTTT	CASSAGDSGNTIYF
TRBV29-1	TRBJ2-7	NA	TRBD2	TGCAGCGTACTAGCGGGGGCCTACGAGCAGTACTTC	CSVLAGAYEQYF
TRBV29-1	TRBJ1-1	NA	NA	TGCAGCGTTGATGAGGGTCCCAGCACTGAAGCTTTCTTT	CSVDEGPSTEAFF
TRBV28	TRBJ1-2	NA	NA	TGTGCCAGCACCAGATCGGGGGGCTATGGCTACACCTTC	CASTRSGGYGYTF
TRBV7-9	TRBJ2-7	NA	TRBD2	TGTGCCAGCAGCCCCGGGACTAGCGGTTCCTACGAGCAGTACTTC	CASSPGTSGSYEQYF
TRBV9	TRBJ2-5	NA	TRBD2	TGTGCCAGCAGCGTAGCCGGGGGCGGGGGGCCCCAAGAGACCCAGTACTTC	CASSVAGGGGPQETQYF
TRBV2	TRBJ2-3	NA	TRBD2	TGTGCCAGCAGTGAAAGGTTGGCTAGCGGGAGTGCTCTAAGCACAGATACGCAGTATTTT	CASSERLASGSALSTDTQYF
TRBV6-6	TRBJ1-2	NA	NA	TGTGCCAGCACTAATACAAACGGGGCGGGAGGCTACACCTTC	CASTNTNGAGGYTF
TRBV28	TRBJ2-7	few	NA	TGTGCCAGCAGTTCCTTACTTCGACAGGACGAGCAGTACTTC	CASSSLLRQDEQYF